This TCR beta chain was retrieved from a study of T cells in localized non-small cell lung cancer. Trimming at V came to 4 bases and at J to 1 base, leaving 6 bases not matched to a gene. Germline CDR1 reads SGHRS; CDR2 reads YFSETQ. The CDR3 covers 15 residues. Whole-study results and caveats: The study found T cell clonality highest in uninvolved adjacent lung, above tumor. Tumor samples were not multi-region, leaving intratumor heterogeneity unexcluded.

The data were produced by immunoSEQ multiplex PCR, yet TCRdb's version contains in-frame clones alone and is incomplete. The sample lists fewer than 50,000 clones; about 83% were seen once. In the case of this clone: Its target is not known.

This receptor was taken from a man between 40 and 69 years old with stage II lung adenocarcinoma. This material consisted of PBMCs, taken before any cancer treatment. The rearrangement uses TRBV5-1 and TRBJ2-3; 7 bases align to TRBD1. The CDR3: CASSMTGPRTDTQYF. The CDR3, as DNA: TGCGCCAGCAGCATGACAGGGCCCCGCACAGATACGCAGTATTTT.